This entry lists 22 T cell receptor beta chains sequenced from one sample in a study of blood T cell repertoires in COVID-19. Produced via immunoSEQ multiplex PCR; TCRdb's table is partial and in-frame only. The repertoire holds some 510,000 clones, with roughly 90% as singletons. The specimen was PBMCs or T cells enriched from blood (not recorded which). The receptors come from a woman in her 40s who had recovered from COVID-19.

This clone was observed a single time. The chain joins TRBV7-8 to TRBJ2-1, with 9 bases that match TRBD2. V gave up 2 bases and J gave up 9 bases; unmatched junction bases: 11. The germline CDR1 and CDR2 sequences are SGHVS and FQNEAQ. This CDR3 has 16 residues. The CDR3 DNA follows: TGTGCCAGCAGCTTAAGTATAGCGGGAGAATGGGGTGAGCAGTTCTTC. This gives the protein CASSLSIAGEWGEQFF. The full variable domain, rest sourced from reference TRBV7-8 and TRBJ2-1, is GAGVSQSPRYKVAKRGQDVALRCDPISGHVSLFWYQQALGQGPEFLTYFQNEAQLDKSGLPSDRFFAERPEGSVSTLKIQRTQQEDSAVYLCASSLSIAGEWGEQFFGPGTRLTVL.

The chain recombines TRBV6-5 with TRBJ2-1; 11 positions match TRBD1. V was clipped by 7 bases and J by 11 bases; unmatched bases: 10. Germline-derived CDR1 and CDR2 are MNHEY and SVGAGI. The CDR3 extends over 14 amino acids. CDR3 sequence (DNA): TGTGCCAGCAACGAGATTGGGACAGGGGGAAAGCAGTTCTTC. Translating gives CASNEIGTGGKQFF.

The chain links TRBV4-2 to TRBJ2-7, with D possibly being TRBD2 (5 bases). With 4 bases removed from V and 6 bases from J, the gap between germline ends came to 19 bases. This CDR3 spans 15 amino acids. In germline, CDR1 is LGHNA, CDR2 YNFKEQ. Here the CDR3 DNA reads TGTGCCAGCAGCCCCTCAACCGGGCACGCGGGCGAGCAGTACTTC. Its translation: CASSPSTGHAGEQYF.

The V and J genes are TRBV9 and TRBJ2-1; tentative D call: TRBD2 (6 bases). Trimming cost V 1 base and J 2 bases, with 10 bases left between them. CDR1 is SGDLS and CDR2 is YYNGEE in the germline V gene. The CDR3 is 15 residues long. In nucleotides, the CDR3 is TGTGCCAGCAGCGTAACAGCGGGCGCCTACAATGAGCAGTTCTTC. Translating it yields CASSVTAGAYNEQFF.

This chain links TRBV5-1 with TRBJ2-7; 7 nucleotides line up with TRBD2. CDR1 SGHRS and CDR2 YFSETQ come from the germline V gene. CDR3 length equals 14 residues. V dropped 4 bases and J dropped 0; count of bases not matched to a gene: 4. The CDR3 DNA follows: TGCGCCAGCAGCATACGCGGGAGCTCCTACGAGCAGTACTTC. It codes for CASSIRGSSYEQYF.

This clone was seen only once. V usage is TRBV9 and J usage is TRBJ2-6; D may be TRBD2 (6 bases). V dropped 5 bases and J dropped 2 bases, with 14 bases sitting between them. This CDR3 comprises 16 residues. Germline V CDR1 and CDR2: SGDLS, YYNGEE. CDR3 sequence reads: CASSGPRGTGANVLTF. The CDR3 DNA is TGTGCCAGCAGTGGTCCGCGCGGGACTGGGGCCAACGTCCTGACTTTC.

V gene TRBV11-2 combines with J gene TRBJ2-1; the match to TRBD2 covers 14 bases. Germline loops: CDR1 SGHAT, CDR2 FQNNGV. The V segment lost 5 bases and the J segment 6 bases; nucleotides outside the gene matches: 3. The CDR3 loop spans 15 amino acids. In nucleotides, the CDR3 is TGTGCCAGCAGCCGGGGACTAGCGGGAGCCAATGAGCAGTTCTTC. It yields the protein CASSRGLAGANEQFF.

The rearrangement uses TRBV11-2 and TRBJ1-4; unclear D gene. This CDR3 is built from 18 residues. V was shortened by 4 bases and J by 6 bases, with 24 bases between the two germline ends. Germline V gene sequence: CDR1 SGHAT, CDR2 FQNNGV. The CDR3 spells CASSSHGGRRGWDEKLFF. CDR3 coding DNA: TGTGCCAGCAGCTCACACGGAGGCAGGCGAGGGTGGGATGAAAAACTGTTTTTT.

The J gene is TRBJ2-3, the V gene TRBV4-3; D possibly corresponds to TRBD2 (6 bases). The CDR3 length is 16 residues. V dropped 1 base and J dropped 2 bases, with 13 bases sitting between them. Germline values: CDR1 LGHNA, CDR2 YSLEER. The CDR3 bases are TGCGCCAGCAGCCAAGTCTTAAGGGACTTCACAGATACGCAGTATTTT. This translates into CASSQVLRDFTDTQYF.

This clone was observed once. The rearrangement links TRBV5-8 to TRBJ2-7; TRBD2 aligns across 9 bases. The CDR3 loop spans 15 amino acids. CDR1 is SGHTS, CDR2 YDEGEE, per germline. J gave up 3 bases and V 0 bases, and 4 bases lay outside the gene matches. CDR3 amino acids: CASSLDAGGYYEQYF. The CDR3 bases are TGTGCCAGCAGCTTGGACGCGGGGGGGTACTACGAGCAGTACTTC.

The genes are TRBV4-1 and TRBJ2-1; TRBD1 agrees at 8 bases. Germline V CDR1 and CDR2: MGHRA, YSYEKL. With V trimmed by 10 bases and J by 2 bases, 13 bases remained unmatched. The CDR3 spans 16 residues. Written as DNA, the CDR3 is TGCGCCACCTCAGGGGGTCTGACAGGGGCCTACAATGAGCAGTTCTTC. Translating gives CATSGGLTGAYNEQFF.

This rearrangement joins TRBV7-8 to TRBJ2-3; maybe TRBD2 (6 bases). This CDR3 has 14 amino acids. Looked up from germline, CDR1 is SGHVS and CDR2 is FQNEAQ. The ends were cut back, 0 bases at V and 8 bases at J, with 12 bases in the middle. The CDR3 nucleotides read TGTGCCAGCAGCTTAGCAGAGGGACTGTTTACGCAGTATTTT. Translation gives CASSLAEGLFTQYF.

This clone was picked up a small number of times. This rearrangement joins TRBV4-3 to TRBJ2-2; TRBD2 aligns across 10 bases. Germline V CDR1 and CDR2: LGHNA, YSLEER. V was clipped by 3 bases and J by 10 bases; unmatched bases: 11. The CDR3 consists of 16 residues. CDR3 sequence (DNA): TGCGCCAGCAGCCAGGAGCGGGAGGGCCTTCGGTTGGAGCTGTTTTTT. It is translated as CASSQEREGLRLELFF.

The chain joins TRBV5-1 to TRBJ2-7; possibly TRBD1 for D (6 bases). The ends were cut back, 0 bases at V and 3 bases at J, with 10 bases in the middle. This CDR3 comprises 14 residues. Germline loops: CDR1 SGHRS, CDR2 YFSETQ. CDR3 in amino acids: CASSLEGESYEQYF. The CDR3 nucleotides read TGCGCCAGCAGCTTGGAGGGGGAGAGCTACGAGCAGTACTTC. Full variable domain (outside the CDR3, taken from reference TRBV5-1 and TRBJ2-7): KAGVTQTPRYLIKTRGQQVTLSCSPISGHRSVSWYQQTPGQGLQFLFEYFSETQRNKGNFPGRFSGRQFSNSRSEMNVSTLELGDSALYLCASSLEGESYEQYFGPGTRLTVT.

The V and J genes are TRBV2 and TRBJ1-5; tentatively, D is TRBD1 (5 bases). There are 14 residues in the CDR3. Per germline, CDR1 SNHLY and CDR2 FYNNEI. With 4 bases removed from V and 2 bases from J, the gap between germline ends came to 9 bases. As DNA, the CDR3 is TGTGCCAGCAGTGCGACGACAGGCAATCAGCCCCAGCATTTT. Amino acids: CASSATTGNQPQHF.

The chain combines TRBV9 with TRBJ1-2; 9 bases match TRBD1. The CDR3 has 13 residues. Germline V lookup: CDR1 SGDLS, CDR2 YYNGEE. Trimming removed 7 bases from V and 4 bases from J; junction bases left unmatched: 5. CDR3: CASRTDRGYGYTF. The CDR3 bases are TGTGCCAGCCGTACGGACAGGGGCTATGGCTACACCTTC. The complete variable domain, with remaining parts taken from reference TRBV9 and TRBJ1-2, reads DSGVTQTPKHLITATGQRVTLRCSPRSGDLSVYWYQQSLDQGLQFLIQYYNGEERAKGNILERFSAQQFPDLHSELNLSSLELGDSALYFCASRTDRGYGYTFGSGTRLTVV.

The rearrangement joins TRBV27 to TRBJ2-5; the D gene is possibly TRBD2 (5 bases). Deletions cut 2 bases from V and 1 base from J, with 11 bases between. Germline values: CDR1 MNHEY, CDR2 SMNVEV (reference sequence). The CDR3 is made up of 15 amino acids. In DNA, the CDR3 is TGTGCCAGCAGTTTAGGAGGCCCCTTCCAAGAGACCCAGTACTTC. Residues: CASSLGGPFQETQYF.

This chain links TRBV7-9 with TRBJ2-2; 9 bases match TRBD1. CDR1 is SEHNR and CDR2 is FQNEAQ in the germline V gene (reference sequence). The CDR3 loop spans 16 amino acids. V shed 5 bases and J 3 bases; nucleotides not matched to a gene: 7. The CDR3 nucleotides are TGTGCCAGCAGCAAAACAGGGGGCGCCGACACCGGGGAGCTGTTTTTT. Residues: CASSKTGGADTGELFF.

The chain joins TRBV2 to TRBJ2-3, with 12 bases matching TRBD2. V was clipped by 2 bases and J by 10 bases; unmatched bases: 4. CDR3 length equals 14 residues. The germline V gene has CDR1 SNHLY and CDR2 FYNNEI. DNA of the CDR3: TGTGCCAGCAGTGAAACCCTAGCGGGAGGGTCGCAGTATTTT. Its protein is CASSETLAGGSQYF.

V is TRBV19 and J is TRBJ2-1; 7 bases are a match to TRBD2. V lost 1 base, J lost 6 bases, and 3 bases stayed unmatched. The CDR3 totals 14 residues. Germline CDR1 reads LNHDA; CDR2 reads SQIVND (reference sequence). DNA of the CDR3: TGTGCCAGTAGTATAGTGACTAGCCCCAATGAGCAGTTCTTC. This sequence encodes CASSIVTSPNEQFF.

V gene TRBV7-2 combines with J gene TRBJ1-3; 9 nucleotides match TRBD1. The J segment lost 8 bases and the V segment lost 7 bases, leaving 9 bases of the junction unmatched. Germline CDR1 and CDR2: SGHTA and FQGNSA. There are 14 residues in the CDR3. CDR3 in DNA: TGTGCCAGCACCCCGAGACAGGGGGTAGACACCATATATTTT. Translation gives CASTPRQGVDTIYF.

The J gene is TRBJ2-4, the V gene TRBV2; a possible D gene is TRBD2 (5 bases). Trimming removed 1 base at V and 2 bases at J, with 6 bases between. This CDR3 spans 14 amino acids. The germline V gene has CDR1 SNHLY and CDR2 FYNNEI. DNA for the CDR3: TGTGCCAGCAGTGAAGGACTATCCAAAAACATTCAGTACTTC. Translated: CASSEGLSKNIQYF.